Listed below are T cell receptor beta chains from one sample, sequenced in a study of T cell repertoires in ileal Crohn's disease. TCRdb's copy holds only in-frame clones and misses some; the assay was immunoSEQ multiplex PCR. The sample has 16,000 or so clones, around three quarters seen once. The material sequenced was ileal tissue. These receptors came from an adult with Crohn's disease. Each CDR3 is given with its conserved first and last residue. The D gene is left open where the match is weak. Expanded clones get a size class; other rows say once, few or many, or leave the size out.

D gene,clone size,V gene,J gene,CDR3 DNA,CDR3 protein
-,-,TRBV6-4,TRBJ2-3,TGTGCCAGCAGTGGAGGGGGAGACACAGATACGCAGTATTTT,CASSGGGDTDTQYF
-,-,TRBV5-1,TRBJ2-3,TGCGCCAGCAGCGGGGAGGTTGTCGCGCAGTATTTT,CASSGEVVAQYF
-,few,TRBV5-1,TRBJ1-1,TGCGCCAGCAGCTTGGATCTGAGGAACACTGAAGCTTTCTTT,CASSLDLRNTEAFF
-,-,TRBV27,TRBJ1-6,TGTGCCAGCAGTTTACTTAATTCACCCCTCCACTTT,CASSLLNSPLHF
TRBD1,-,TRBV5-1,TRBJ1-1,TGCGCCAGCAGCTTGTCCGGCAGGGGGGACACTGAAGCTTTCTTT,CASSLSGRGDTEAFF
-,-,TRBV19,TRBJ1-5,TGTGCCAGTAGCCTCCTTAGGGGAAGCAATCAGCCCCAGCATTTT,CASSLLRGSNQPQHF
TRBD1,-,TRBV11-2,TRBJ2-1,TGTGCCAGCACCTTAGGGGGCCACAGGGGGTTGGGAAATGAGCAGTTCTTC,CASTLGGHRGLGNEQFF
TRBD2,-,TRBV6-6,TRBJ2-1,TGTGCCAGCAGTCCCGGGACTAGCGGGAGGTGGTATGAGCAGTTCTTC,CASSPGTSGRWYEQFF
TRBD2,-,TRBV19,TRBJ2-5,TGTGCCAGTAGTATTCGACTAGCGGGGGGGGAGACCCAGTACTTC,CASSIRLAGGETQYF
-,-,TRBV7-3,TRBJ2-3,TGTGCCAGCAGCTCAAGAGTAGGGGCAAGCACAGATACGCAGTATTTT,CASSSRVGASTDTQYF
-,few,TRBV7-2,TRBJ2-5,TGTGCCAGCAGCTCGGACTCCCTCGGCGTGACCCAGTACTTC,CASSSDSLGVTQYF
-,-,TRBV4-1,TRBJ1-2,TGCGCCAGCAGTCAAAGGGGGACCTCTAACTATGGCTACACCTTC,CASSQRGTSNYGYTF
-,-,TRBV18,TRBJ2-5,TGTGCCAGCTCACAGGAGGAGACCCAGTACTTC,CASSQEETQYF
TRBD2,-,TRBV5-4,TRBJ2-5,TGTGCCAGCAGCTCGGGACTAGCGGGGGGCCAAGAGACCCAGTACTTC,CASSSGLAGGQETQYF
-,few,TRBV21-1,TRBJ2-7,TGTGCCAGCAGCAGGGGGCGGAGAGCCTACAACGAGCAGTACTTC,CASSRGRRAYNEQYF
-,-,TRBV4-1,TRBJ1-3,TGCGCCAGCAGCCAAGCCCCGCAGCGAAGCTCTGGAAACACCATATATTTT,CASSQAPQRSSGNTIYF
TRBD2,-,TRBV5-6,TRBJ2-3,TGTGCCAGCAGCGAGACGGGACTAGCGGCCATAGGTACGCAGTATTTT,CASSETGLAAIGTQYF
-,once,TRBV30,TRBJ2-5,TGTGCCTGGAGTGAAGGGCTAGCGAAAGAGACCCAGTACTTC,CAWSEGLAKETQYF
-,-,TRBV5-1,TRBJ1-6,TGCGCCAGCAGCTCGGGGAAGGAAAAGGTCCTTAATTCACCCCTCCACTTT,CASSSGKEKVLNSPLHF
TRBD1,-,TRBV27,TRBJ2-3,TGTGCCAGCAGTCCTCTCCCAGGGGGCGCAGGAGATACGCAGTATTTT,CASSPLPGGAGDTQYF
-,-,TRBV19,TRBJ1-2,TGTGCCAGTAGTATAGATTGGCCGAACCCGCAGGGCTACACCTTC,CASSIDWPNPQGYTF
-,-,TRBV28,TRBJ1-1,TGTGCCAGCAGTTTAGAGGTGAACACTGAAGCTTTCTTT,CASSLEVNTEAFF
-,-,TRBV7-3,TRBJ2-7,TGTGCCAGCAGACCCCGGTCACCCTACGAGCAGTACTTC,CASRPRSPYEQYF
TRBD2,-,TRBV2,TRBJ2-3,TGTGCCAGCAGAGCAACAGGGTATTGGGGGGGACTAGTCACAGATACGCAGTATTTT,CASRATGYWGGLVTDTQYF
TRBD1,-,TRBV7-8,TRBJ1-6,TGTGCCAGCAGCTTAATTGGGACAGGGGGTAAGACCCTCCACTTT,CASSLIGTGGKTLHF
-,-,TRBV6-1,TRBJ1-5,TGTGCCAGCAATCGTGAGGGTTGGAGCAATCAGCCCCAGCATTTT,CASNREGWSNQPQHF
-,-,TRBV5-5,TRBJ2-7,TGTGCCAGCAGCGGCAGTAGAGGCGAGCAGTACTTC,CASSGSRGEQYF
-,once,TRBV27,TRBJ2-7,TGTGCCAGCAGTTTCACGCAGGGTTCGGGCGAGCAGTACTTC,CASSFTQGSGEQYF
TRBD1,-,TRBV30,TRBJ1-6,TGTGCCTGGGTCCCCTCTGGGACAGGGAATTATAATTCACCCCTCCACTTT,CAWVPSGTGNYNSPLHF
-,-,TRBV5-4,TRBJ2-3,TGTGCCAGCAGCTGGGAAAGGGGAAGCACAGATACGCAGTATTTT,CASSWERGSTDTQYF
-,-,TRBV9,TRBJ1-6,TGTGCCAGCAGCCCACCAGGGGACGGGTCACCCCTCCACTTT,CASSPPGDGSPLHF
TRBD2,-,TRBV27,TRBJ2-2,TGTGCCAGCAGTTTATATCCGGGAGGGAACACCGGGGAGCTGTTTTTT,CASSLYPGGNTGELFF
TRBD2,-,TRBV14,TRBJ2-5,TGTGCCAGCGGTTCTAGCGGGGGGCAAGAGACCCAGTACTTC,CASGSSGGQETQYF
-,-,TRBV7-2,TRBJ2-1,TGTGCCAGCAGCTTAGCCGGCGGGAAGGGCAATGAGCAGTTCTTC,CASSLAGGKGNEQFF
TRBD1,-,TRBV11-3,TRBJ2-7,TGTGCCAGCAGCCTCGGGACAGGGAACTACGAGCAGTACTTC,CASSLGTGNYEQYF
-,-,TRBV6-6,TRBJ2-2,TGTGCCAGCAGCGCAGACTTCGGGGAGCTGTTTTTT,CASSADFGELFF
TRBD1,-,TRBV19,TRBJ2-4,TGTGCCAGTAGCACTCCGGGACAGGGGTCCAAAAACATTCAGTACTTC,CASSTPGQGSKNIQYF
TRBD2,few,TRBV6-1,TRBJ2-3,TGTGCCAGCAGTGAAAAAGCGGGAGGGCCAGATACGCAGTATTTT,CASSEKAGGPDTQYF
-,once,TRBV5-6,TRBJ1-2,TGTGCCAGCAGCTCTACAGCCTATGGCTACACCTTC,CASSSTAYGYTF
-,-,TRBV7-9,TRBJ2-5,TGTGCCAGCAGCTTGGTGTCAGGGACTCAAGAGACCCAGTACTTC,CASSLVSGTQETQYF
-,few,TRBV11-2,TRBJ2-7,TGTGCCAGCAGCCGCACCCTGGTCCCTCCTAGCGACGAGCAGTACTTC,CASSRTLVPPSDEQYF
-,-,TRBV4-1,TRBJ2-5,TGCGCCAGCAGCCCGCCCGGGGTGCTACAAGAGACCCAGTACTTC,CASSPPGVLQETQYF
TRBD1,-,TRBV7-2,TRBJ1-1,TGTGCCAGCAGTCCGAAATCCGGGACAGGGCCTAAAGCTTTCTTT,CASSPKSGTGPKAFF
TRBD1,-,TRBV7-2,TRBJ1-1,TGTGCCAGCAGCTTATGGGACAGGGGGAACACTGAAGCTTTCTTT,CASSLWDRGNTEAFF
TRBD1,-,TRBV30,TRBJ2-5,TGTGCCTACGGACAGGGAGAGACCCAGTACTTC,CAYGQGETQYF
TRBD1,-,TRBV27,TRBJ1-2,TGTGCCAGCAGTTCCCACTCCCCAGGGGGCAGTGGGACGCATTATGGCTACACCTTC,CASSSHSPGGSGTHYGYTF
TRBD2,once,TRBV5-4,TRBJ2-5,TGTGCCAGCAGCTTAGGACTAGCGGGGAGTCAAGAGACCCAGTACTTC,CASSLGLAGSQETQYF
-,-,TRBV11-3,TRBJ2-2,TGTGCCAGCAGCTCCCGACTAAACCGGGAGCTGTTTTTT,CASSSRLNRELFF